This T cell receptor (beta chain) was sequenced for a study of blood T cell repertoires in COVID-19. Study-wide context: Samples came from the United States, Italy and Spain, spanning acute and convalescent COVID-19. Sources were T cells, B-cell-depleted T cells, or PBMCs; the material itself was cDNA or gDNA.

As processed by the authors: Amplifying reference gene primers gave estimates of nucleated cell counts. TCRdb's table, derived via immunoSEQ multiplex PCR, lists solely in-frame clones and lacks some. D and trimming come from the DNA, and the V and J calls and clone size come from that table. The sample consists of about 220,000 clones, 60% to 85% of them appearing once. This CDR3 is built from 13 residues. Trimming removed 7 bases from V and 4 bases from J, with 13 bases in between. Germline CDR1 and CDR2: MNHNY and SVGAGI (reference sequence). The specimen sequenced was peripheral blood. The TCR comes from a woman between 65 and 79 years old with acute or convalescent COVID-19. The chain recombines TRBV6-6 with TRBJ1-1; D may be TRBD1 (6 bases). CDR3 in DNA: TGTGCCAGCAACCCAGGGGTTTTCACTGAAGCTTTCTTT. It translates to CASNPGVFTEAFF.